This TCR beta chain was captured in a study of blood T cell repertoires in COVID-19. The CDR3 totals 16 residues. Trimming took 6 bases from V and 3 from J, leaving 18 bases between them. The germline CDR1 and CDR2 sequences are MNHEY and SMNVEV (reference sequence). The table came from immunoSEQ multiplex PCR; TCRdb's copy has only in-frame clones and leaves some out. The repertoire holds about 63,000 clones, with 70% to 80% as singletons. This rearrangement joins TRBV27 to TRBJ1-3; the D gene is possibly TRBD1 (6 bases). The sequence came from a woman of 80 years or more with acute or convalescent COVID-19. Sequencing input: peripheral blood. CDR3 sequence (DNA): TGTGCCAGCAGCCCCGCTGGGGGGGCGCATGGAAACACCATATATTTT. It yields the protein CASSPAGGAHGNTIYF.